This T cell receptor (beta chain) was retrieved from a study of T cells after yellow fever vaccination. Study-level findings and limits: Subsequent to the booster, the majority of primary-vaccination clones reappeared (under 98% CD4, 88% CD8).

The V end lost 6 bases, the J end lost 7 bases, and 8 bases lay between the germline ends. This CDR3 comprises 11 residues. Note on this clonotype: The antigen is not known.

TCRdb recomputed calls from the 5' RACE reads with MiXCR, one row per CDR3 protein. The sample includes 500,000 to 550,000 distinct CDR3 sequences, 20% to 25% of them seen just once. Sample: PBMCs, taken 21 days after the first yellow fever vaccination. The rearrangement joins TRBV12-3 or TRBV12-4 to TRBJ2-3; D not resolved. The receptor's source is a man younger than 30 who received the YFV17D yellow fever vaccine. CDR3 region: CASRIGNTQYF. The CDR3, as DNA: TGTGCCAGCAGAATAGGAAATACGCAGTATTTT.